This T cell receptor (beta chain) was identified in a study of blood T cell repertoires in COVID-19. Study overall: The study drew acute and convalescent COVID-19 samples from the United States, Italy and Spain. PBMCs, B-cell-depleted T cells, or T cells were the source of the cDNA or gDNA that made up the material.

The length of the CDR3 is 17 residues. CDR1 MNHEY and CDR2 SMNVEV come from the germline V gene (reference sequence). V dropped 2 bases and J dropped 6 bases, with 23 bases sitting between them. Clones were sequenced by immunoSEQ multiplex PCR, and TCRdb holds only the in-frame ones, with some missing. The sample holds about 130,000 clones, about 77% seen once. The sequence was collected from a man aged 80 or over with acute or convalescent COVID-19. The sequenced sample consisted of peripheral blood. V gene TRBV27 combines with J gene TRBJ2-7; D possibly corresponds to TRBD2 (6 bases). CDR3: CASSLVTPMGGDFEQYF. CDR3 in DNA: TGTGCCAGCAGTTTAGTTACTCCTATGGGCGGGGATTTCGAGCAGTACTTC.